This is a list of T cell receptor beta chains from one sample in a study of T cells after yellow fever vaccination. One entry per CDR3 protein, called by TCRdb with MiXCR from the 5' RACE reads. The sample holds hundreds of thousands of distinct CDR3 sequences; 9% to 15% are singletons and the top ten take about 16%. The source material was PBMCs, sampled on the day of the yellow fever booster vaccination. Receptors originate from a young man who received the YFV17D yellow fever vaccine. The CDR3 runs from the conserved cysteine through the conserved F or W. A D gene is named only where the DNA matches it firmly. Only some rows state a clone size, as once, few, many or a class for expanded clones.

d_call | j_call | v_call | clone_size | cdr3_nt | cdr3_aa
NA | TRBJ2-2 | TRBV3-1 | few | TGTGCCAGCAGCCAAGACGAGGCAGTACGGTCCGGGGAGCTGTTTTTT | CASSQDEAVRSGELFF
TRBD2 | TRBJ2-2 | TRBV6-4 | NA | TGTGCCAGCAGTACGGCTAGCGGGAGTGGCACCGGGGAGCTGTTTTTT | CASSTASGSGTGELFF
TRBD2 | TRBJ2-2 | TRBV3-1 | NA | TGTGCCAGCAGCCAGAGCGGGGAAGGGGAGCTGTTTTTT | CASSQSGEGELFF
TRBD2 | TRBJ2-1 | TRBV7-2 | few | TGTGCCAGCAGCTTTAGCGGGAGGGCGATCCATGAGCAGTTCTTC | CASSFSGRAIHEQFF
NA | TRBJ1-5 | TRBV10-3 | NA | TGTGCCATCAGTGACAGCACTTCCCAGCCCCAGCATTTT | CAISDSTSQPQHF
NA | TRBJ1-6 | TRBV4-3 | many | TGCGCCAGCAGCCAAGATAAGGTTTCACCCCTCCACTTT | CASSQDKVSPLHF
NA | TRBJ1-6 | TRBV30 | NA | TGTGCCTGGAGTCCCTGGGGCGGAGAAGATAATTCACCCCTCCACTTT | CAWSPWGGEDNSPLHF
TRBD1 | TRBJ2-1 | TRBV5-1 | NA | TGCGCCAGCAGCTTGGGACAGGGGGTGAGCTCCTACAATGAGCAGTTCTTC | CASSLGQGVSSYNEQFF
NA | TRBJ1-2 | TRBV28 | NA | TGTGCCAGCGCCACAGGGTCCGGCGGCTACACCTTC | CASATGSGGYTF
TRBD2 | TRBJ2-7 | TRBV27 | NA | TGTGCCAGCAGTTTAAAGCGGGAGACCTCCTACGAGCAGTACTTC | CASSLKRETSYEQYF
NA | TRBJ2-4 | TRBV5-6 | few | TGTGCCAGCACGCTGGCCAGGGGCGGCAAAAACATTCAGTACTTC | CASTLARGGKNIQYF
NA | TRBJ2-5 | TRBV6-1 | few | TGTGCCAGCAACCTTAGTCCAGGGCACCCAGAGACCCAGTACTTC | CASNLSPGHPETQYF